Listed below are T cell receptor beta chains from one sample, sequenced in a study of T-cell reconstitution after alpha-beta-depleted transplantation in children. TCRdb processed the PCR reads anew with MiXCR; each CDR3 protein has one entry. Counted here are about 200,000 distinct CDR3 sequences, approximately 8.4% occurring once; the ten biggest clones make up 35% to 40%. The sequencing used PBMCs, mostly from graft donor cells, collected 360 days after TCRalphabeta/CD19-depleted stem cell transplant. These receptors were obtained from a male patient aged 2-15 years who had a stem cell transplant for acute myeloid leukemia, so the T cells may come from the graft donor. Each CDR3 is given with its conserved first and last residue. The D gene is left open where the match is weak. Where a row states a size, it is once, few, many or the class of an expanded clone; other rows omit it.

TRBV6-1	TRBJ2-1	-	-	TGTGCCAGCAGATTGCAGGCGAACAATGAGCAGTTCTTC	CASRLQANNEQFF
TRBV11-2	TRBJ2-3	-	many	TGTGCCAGCACCAGAAGGGGGGGTTCTTACACAGATACGCAGTATTTT	CASTRRGGSYTDTQYF
TRBV5-4	TRBJ1-1	TRBD1	many	TGTGCCAGCAGCTGGACCGGGACAGGGGACGTGCGCCACACTGAAGCTTTCTTT	CASSWTGTGDVRHTEAFF
TRBV7-2	TRBJ2-5	TRBD2	-	TGTGCCAGCAGCTTGACTAGCGGGAACCAAGAGACCCAGTACTTC	CASSLTSGNQETQYF
TRBV5-6	TRBJ2-3	TRBD1	few	TGTGCCAGCAGCTTGACAGGGGGCGACACAGATACGCAGTATTTT	CASSLTGGDTDTQYF
TRBV13	TRBJ1-1	TRBD1	many	TGTGCCAGCAGCAACCGGGACAGGGGAAGTACTGAAGCTTTCTTT	CASSNRDRGSTEAFF
TRBV3-1	TRBJ2-2	-	-	TGTGCCAGCAGCCCTGGGACCGTGAACACCGGGGAGCTGTTTTTT	CASSPGTVNTGELFF
TRBV12-3/TRBV12-4	TRBJ2-2	-	many	TGTGCCAGCAGTTTAGTTAGCGGTTCCACCGGGGAGCTGTTTTTT	CASSLVSGSTGELFF
TRBV7-9	TRBJ1-1	-	-	TGTGCCAGCAGCTTCATGGTGCTGAACACTGAAGCTTTCTTT	CASSFMVLNTEAFF
TRBV24-1	TRBJ2-2	-	many	TGTGCCACCAGTGCGACAGTCACCGGGGAGCTGTTTTTT	CATSATVTGELFF
TRBV20-1	TRBJ2-5	-	once	TGCAGTGCTAGACCCGACAGGCAAGAGACCCAGTACTTC	CSARPDRQETQYF
TRBV11-2	TRBJ2-1	-	-	TGTGCCAGCAGCTTAGATCGAGTCGAGCGGAAACGCTACAATGAGCAGTTCTTC	CASSLDRVERKRYNEQFF
TRBV25-1	TRBJ2-1	TRBD2	few	TGTGCCAGCAGTGAATTCCGTCCGGGACTAGCGGGAAAGGTTTTCAATGAGCAGTTCTTC	CASSEFRPGLAGKVFNEQFF
TRBV15	TRBJ2-7	TRBD2	many	TGTGCCACCAGCGGAGGGACTAGCGGGAGTTTCCGCGAGCAGTACTTC	CATSGGTSGSFREQYF
TRBV2	TRBJ1-2	-	-	TGTGCCAGCAGTGAAGCGGGAAGGCCTGGCTACACCTTC	CASSEAGRPGYTF
TRBV9	TRBJ2-1	-	many	TGTGCCAGCAGCCCCGCTCACTCCTACAATGAGCAGTTCTTC	CASSPAHSYNEQFF
TRBV12-3/TRBV12-4	TRBJ1-1	-	many	TGTGCCAGCAGCCCTAGCGATGGGGGGACTGAAGCTTTCTTT	CASSPSDGGTEAFF
TRBV12-3/TRBV12-4	TRBJ2-3	-	many	TGTGCCAGCAGTTTAATGGACAGCACAGATACGCAGTATTTT	CASSLMDSTDTQYF